The clone carrying this T cell receptor (beta chain) was detected ten times or more. Its antigen is not known. The data were obtained in a study of post-analysis software for immune sequencing data. Regarding the study as a whole: The study found TRBV5-6, TRBV5-1 and TRBV20-1 among five TRBV segments more frequent in patients than controls.

The CDR3 runs 14 residues. Germline values: CDR1 SEHNR, CDR2 FQNEAQ (reference sequence). The V and J ends lost 1 base and 4 bases respectively, with 10 bases between them. Unique molecular identifiers were built into the TCR beta cDNA libraries. TCRdb itself ran the PCR reads through MiXCR, one entry per CDR3 protein. The table has 350,000 to 450,000 distinct CDR3 sequences, less than 40% seen once. This receptor was taken from a girl aged 2-10 years with multiple sclerosis. The V gene is TRBV7-9, the J gene TRBJ2-5, with a tentative D call TRBD2 (6 bases). The specimen was blood. The CDR3 is CASSLEGGGETQYF. CDR3 DNA: TGTGCCAGCAGCTTAGAGGGAGGTGGAGAGACCCAGTACTTC.